Listed below are T cell receptor beta chains from one sample, sequenced in a study of regulatory T cells in long-lasting Graves disease. TCRdb re-called the multiplex PCR reads through MiXCR, storing one row per CDR3 protein. The data contain 450,000 to 500,000 distinct CDR3 sequences, around 15% of them singletons. The same data also contributed to another study, on T cells in Graves' hyperthyroidism and ophthalmopathy.

The source was peripheral blood mononuclear cells (PBMCs), collected at new diagnosis, from a patient treated with antithyroid drugs. All receptors come from a man between 35 and 55 years old with Graves disease. CDR3s leave out the opening cysteine and the closing phenylalanine or tryptophan. Clone size is shown for a subset of rows, as once, few, many or a class of expanded clone.

J,V,size,CDR3
TRBJ2-3,TRBV20-1,-,SARGGTSLDTQY
TRBJ2-6,TRBV3-1,few,ASSQGQADSGANVLT
TRBJ2-7,TRBV5-1,-,ASSLAPEWGQL
TRBJ2-7,TRBV24-1,-,ATSDSGVEQY
TRBJ1-2,TRBV11-2,-,ASSELVGGLMYT
TRBJ2-7,TRBV29-1,many,SVVRGAGEQY
TRBJ1-1,TRBV19,-,ASSYRLLNTEAF
TRBJ2-4,TRBV20-1,many,SASEGGEGNIQY
TRBJ2-2,TRBV7-8,many,ASSPRTGHTGELF
TRBJ2-1,TRBV5-1,-,ASSLAGAVYNEQF
TRBJ2-3,TRBV6-1,many,ASGPRLGTDTQY
TRBJ2-7,TRBV2,-,ASSDGTGSYEQY
TRBJ2-1,TRBV20-1,many,SASAGLAGGGSYNEQF
TRBJ2-2,TRBV12-3/TRBV12-4,many,ASSFWGQGTGELF
TRBJ2-5,TRBV18,many,ASSQNLETQY
TRBJ1-1,TRBV4-1,few,ASSQAAYTEAF
TRBJ2-1,TRBV20-1,few,SARVYLGAGTLSYNEQF
TRBJ2-7,TRBV28,many,ATSGQGPYEQY
TRBJ2-7,TRBV6-1,many,ASRYERATYEQY
TRBJ1-2,TRBV30,-,AWSVLHYGYT
TRBJ1-1,TRBV3-1,-,ASSQDTALNTEAF
TRBJ1-1,TRBV5-1,-,ASSLLWDRQTEAF
TRBJ1-2,TRBV28,many,ASSLPAAGEHGYT
TRBJ1-3,TRBV11-1,many,ASSSRVSGNTIY
TRBJ1-3,TRBV5-1,-,ASSLDGNGNTIY
TRBJ2-7,TRBV11-2,many,ASSLRTGYEQY
TRBJ1-5,TRBV11-3,many,ASSPNRESQPQH
TRBJ2-7,TRBV5-8,few,ASSGLRDRDVYEQY
TRBJ2-7,TRBV7-9,many,ASSSGTGEFAQY
TRBJ2-2,TRBV3-1,-,ASTQRGRNTGELF
TRBJ2-3,TRBV12-3/TRBV12-4,few,ASSLSLNTQY
TRBJ1-2,TRBV7-3,many,ASSSGTGPNYGYT
TRBJ2-2,TRBV7-2,-,ASSLVLAGAGELF
TRBJ1-4,TRBV5-6,many,ASSSGGALNEKLF
TRBJ2-1,TRBV7-2,many,ASSSRGRDNEQF
TRBJ2-3,TRBV6-1,-,ASSPSGMSTDTQY
TRBJ1-4,TRBV28,few,ASSYPEGLNEKPF
TRBJ2-2,TRBV12-5,many,ASGLVGGELF
TRBJ2-2,TRBV30,few,AWSVPGANTGELF
TRBJ2-3,TRBV14,few,ASSPDWFGTDTQY
TRBJ1-2,TRBV11-2,few,ASSPSVGGDYGYT
TRBJ2-1,TRBV2,few,ASPKGRVDEQF
TRBJ2-7,TRBV14,-,AISQDPGAGEQY
TRBJ1-2,TRBV20-1,few,SARDPSSNYGYT
TRBJ2-7,TRBV28,many,ASSFGQSSYEQY
TRBJ2-2,TRBV12-3/TRBV12-4,many,ASSLSPSPAWVGELF
TRBJ2-1,TRBV7-8,-,ASSLWASGRGNEQF